This entry lists 15 T cell receptor beta chains sequenced from one sample in a study of OX40 agonist ivuxolimab in advanced cancers. TCRdb's copy holds only in-frame clones and misses some; the assay was immunoSEQ multiplex PCR. Of some 48,000 clones listed, around 90% are singletons. The source was CD4+ or CD8+ T cells sorted from blood, collected in a trial of the OX40 agonist ivuxolimab. All receptors derive from an adult with an advanced solid tumor such as melanoma, head and neck, liver or kidney cancer.

This clone was observed a few times. This chain connects TRBV4-2 to TRBJ1-1; D is unclear. V was shortened by 1 base and J by 2 bases, with 2 bases between the two germline ends. Germline V gene sequence: CDR1 LGHNA, CDR2 YNFKEQ. This CDR3 has 12 amino acids. CDR3 DNA sequence: TGTGCCAGCAGCCAAGTTAACACTGAAGCTTTCTTT. Translated, it gives CASSQVNTEAFF.

V usage is TRBV5-8 and J usage is TRBJ1-5; D remains unclear. Trimming stripped 0 bases from V and 2 bases from J, with 9 bases between. CDR3 length: 15 residues. CDR1 and CDR2 (germline): SGHTS, YDEGEE. CDR3 in amino acids: CASSLEGGRNQPQHF. Here the CDR3 DNA reads TGTGCCAGCAGCTTGGAGGGCGGGCGCAATCAGCCCCAGCATTTT.

The V call is TRBV7-9, the J call TRBJ2-2; D uncertain. The V end lost 4 bases, the J end lost 4 bases, and 13 bases lay between the germline ends. This CDR3 region has 15 residues. Germline values: CDR1 SEHNR, CDR2 FQNEAQ (reference sequence). The CDR3 sequence: CASSWQELSTGELFF. The CDR3 bases are TGTGCCAGCAGCTGGCAAGAATTGAGCACCGGGGAGCTGTTTTTT.

The chain is built from TRBV10-3 and TRBJ1-3, with a possible D match to TRBD1 (5 bases). The CDR3 covers 16 residues. V was trimmed by 2 bases and J by 0 bases, leaving 11 bases between them. Germline V lookup: CDR1 ENHRY, CDR2 SYGVKD. CDR3 loop: CAISEGHGFSGNTIYF. The CDR3 nucleotides read TGTGCCATCAGTGAGGGACACGGATTCTCTGGAAACACCATATATTTT.

For this clone: Within the sample, other DNA sequences also encode this same CDR3. CDR3 amino acids: CASRPLNSPLHF. CDR3 coding DNA: TGTGCCAGCAGGCCGTTGAATTCACCCCTCCACTTT. J is TRBJ1-6 and V is TRBV6-5; D is undetermined. Per germline, CDR1 MNHEY and CDR2 SVGAGI. V was trimmed by 6 bases and J by 7 bases, leaving 7 bases between them. The CDR3 extends over 12 amino acids.

The chain has TRBV6-1 and TRBJ1-1; D perhaps matches TRBD1 (6 bases). The CDR3 sequence is 13 residues long. V dropped 6 bases and J dropped 1 base, with 9 bases sitting between them. CDR1 is MNHNS and CDR2 is SASEGT in the germline V gene. Here the CDR3 DNA reads TGTGCCAGCAGGCGACAGGAGAACACTGAAGCTTTCTTT. Its protein is CASRRQENTEAFF.

This clone has just one count. J is TRBJ2-1 and V is TRBV5-6; 9 positions match TRBD1. CDR1 and CDR2 from the germline V gene are SGHDT and YYEEEE. The CDR3 has 17 residues. The ends lost 0 bases at V and 3 bases at J; junction bases unmatched: 7. CDR3 nucleotide sequence: TGTGCCAGCAGCTTGGATCGCGGGACAGGGTTCTACAATGAGCAGTTCTTC. Translation: CASSLDRGTGFYNEQFF.

The chain recombines TRBV19 with TRBJ2-7, with 7 bases identical to TRBD1. The J segment lost 2 bases and the V segment lost 5 bases, leaving 12 bases of the junction unmatched. Looked up from germline, CDR1 is LNHDA and CDR2 is SQIVND (reference sequence). The CDR3 runs 16 residues. CDR3 DNA: TGTGCCAGTAGTGCCCATCACCGGGACAGCGCCTACGAGCAGTACGTC. Protein product: CASSAHHRDSAYEQYV.

This clone was seen only once. The V call is TRBV10-1, the J call TRBJ1-1, with 8 bases identical to TRBD1. Trimming removed 3 bases from V and 1 base from J; junction bases left unmatched: 7. CDR1 WNHNN and CDR2 SYGVQD come from the germline V gene (reference sequence). There are 16 residues in the CDR3. The CDR3 DNA reads as TGCGCCAGCAGTGATCCCGCCGGGACAGGGAACACTGAAGCTTTCTTT. Protein sequence: CASSDPAGTGNTEAFF.

The chain has TRBV27 and TRBJ2-3; D unresolved. Trimming shortened V by 0 bases and J by 6 bases, and 19 bases separated the two germline ends. This CDR3 is 17 amino acids long. CDR1 and CDR2 from the germline V gene are MNHEY and SMNVEV (reference sequence). CDR3 nucleotides: TGTGCCAGCAGTTTATCCTCCGGGCCCTCTTTGCCGGATACGCAGTATTTT. Protein sequence: CASSLSSGPSLPDTQYF.

This clone has a handful of counts. The chain is built from TRBV11-2 and TRBJ2-3; TRBD2 agrees at 7 bases. In germline, CDR1 is SGHAT, CDR2 FQNNGV. The CDR3 consists of 12 residues. V lost 8 bases and J lost 1; bases outside the gene matches: 0. The CDR3 DNA follows: TGTGCCAGCGGGGGGGGCACAGATACGCAGTATTTT. As protein: CASGGGTDTQYF.

DNA of the CDR3: TGTGCCAGCGCCATTGGAGGTTTCGAAGAGACCCAGTACTTC. Translation gives CASAIGGFEETQYF. V gene TRBV7-9 combines with J gene TRBJ2-5, with D perhaps TRBD2 (5 bases). This CDR3 is built from 14 residues. Germline CDR1 SEHNR, CDR2 FQNEAQ (reference sequence). The V and J ends lost 8 bases and 3 bases respectively, with 16 bases between them.

The CDR3 bases are TGTGCCACCAGCAGAGTAACCTACGACTCCTACAATGAGCAGTTCTTC. As protein: CATSRVTYDSYNEQFF. The V and J genes are TRBV15 and TRBJ2-1, with unresolved D. V was pared by 1 base and J by 0 bases, with 10 bases between. From germline, CDR1 is LNHNV and CDR2 YYDKDF (reference sequence). The CDR3 is 16 amino acids. The entire variable domain, with the rest obtained from reference TRBV15 and TRBJ2-1, is as follows: DAMVIQNPRYQVTQFGKPVTLSCSQTLNHNVMYWYQQKSSQAPKLLFHYYDKDFNNEADTPDNFQSRRPNTSFCFLDIRSPGLGDTAMYLCATSRVTYDSYNEQFFGPGTRLTVL.

The V call is TRBV7-2, the J call TRBJ2-3; 12 nucleotides match TRBD2. Germline CDR1 and CDR2: SGHTA and FQGNSA. The CDR3 length is 19 residues. The ends lost 3 bases at V and 4 bases at J; junction bases unmatched: 14. CDR3 in DNA: TGTGCCAGCAGCTTGACTAGCGGGGGCGCCGCTTACTGGGCAGATACGCAGTATTTT. Protein sequence: CASSLTSGGAAYWADTQYF.

The J gene is TRBJ2-1, the V gene TRBV20-1, with unresolved D. Trimming stripped 0 bases from V and 8 bases from J, with 5 bases between. The CDR3 has 11 amino acids. Germline V lookup: CDR1 DFQATT, CDR2 SNEGSKA (reference sequence). The CDR3 bases are TGCAGTGCTAGAGAACCGGATGAGCAGTTCTTC. It encodes CSAREPDEQFF.